This TCR beta chain comes out of a study of glioma-infiltrating T cells. Points from the study as a whole: Gliomas, especially low-grade, showed above-expected tissue-blood divergence; non-neoplastic patients showed below.

This clonotype has a count of ten or more. The antigen remains unidentified. Germline lookup yields CDR1 KGHDR and CDR2 SFDVKD. V lost 7 bases and J 2 bases, leaving 9 bases between the germline ends. This CDR3 has 13 residues. TCR alpha and beta CDR3 regions were amplified from RNA using iRepertoire nested multiplex PCR. TCRdb reprocessed the multiplex PCR reads via MiXCR and lists one record per CDR3 protein. The sample yields tens of thousands of distinct CDR3 sequences, roughly 39% seen once. The chain carries TRBV24-1 and TRBJ2-3; D not resolved. Sequencing was performed on glioma tissue, nonneoplastic brain tissue, or PBMCs (not recorded which). The TCR was taken from a human donor with low-grade glioma or glioblastoma, undergoing nonglioma brain surgery, or in good health (not recorded which). The DNA for the CDR3 is TGTGCCACCAGGGGATGGGACACAGATACGCAGTATTTT. As protein: CATRGWDTDTQYF.